Listed below are T cell receptor beta chains from one sample, sequenced in a study of control samples from healthy donors and cancer patients. Sequencing used immunoSEQ multiplex PCR; TCRdb keeps in-frame clones, though not all of them. Here the sample spans some 74,000 clones, roughly 93% being singletons. The sample taken for sequencing was blood. The receptors shown here come from a woman aged 25 to 39 in good health. Both conserved end residues are part of each CDR3. The D gene is left open where the match is weak. Clone size appears in some rows only: once, few, many, or a class for an expanded clone.

d_call j_call v_call clone_size cdr3_nt cdr3_aa
. TRBJ1-3 TRBV20-1 . TGCAGTGCTAGTCCTGGAAACACCATATATTTT CSASPGNTIYF
. TRBJ1-5 TRBV30 . TGTGCCTGGAGTGTATGGGGGGGAAATCAGCCCCAGCATTTT CAWSVWGGNQPQHF
. TRBJ2-1 TRBV30 . TGTGCCTGGAACGGGGGGCCCAATGAGCAGTTCTTC CAWNGGPNEQFF
. TRBJ1-4 TRBV25-1 . TGTGCCGTGGCAGGGGAGGAAAAACTGTTTTTT CAVAGEEKLFF
. TRBJ1-1 TRBV18 . TGTGCCAGCTCACAAACTTCCCCTACAGGGAACACTGAAGCTTTCTTT CASSQTSPTGNTEAFF
TRBD2 TRBJ2-3 TRBV13 . TGTGCCAGCAGCTCCGGGACTAGGGGGGATACGCAGTATTTT CASSSGTRGDTQYF
. TRBJ2-7 TRBV6-1 . TGTGCCAGCAGTGGTCCCGACAGCCGCGCAATCTTCAGGAACGAGCAGTACTTC CASSGPDSRAIFRNEQYF
. TRBJ2-2 TRBV5-4 . TGTGCCAGCAGCCTGGGACTCCCGAACACCGGGGAGCTGTTTTTT CASSLGLPNTGELFF
. TRBJ1-3 TRBV19 . TGTGCCAGTAGCGCCCCGGCGGCGGATTCTGGAAACACCATATATTTT CASSAPAADSGNTIYF
TRBD1 TRBJ2-7 TRBV27 . TGTGCCGTTGGACAGGGGGCTTACGAGCAGTACTTC CAVGQGAYEQYF
. TRBJ2-6 TRBV13 . TGTGCCAGCAGCTTGGCCGGCCGTGGAATTGGCGCCAACGTCCTGACTTTC CASSLAGRGIGANVLTF
TRBD1 TRBJ1-1 TRBV7-9 . TGTGCCAGCCAGGGGGTCCTGAGCACTGAAGCTTTCTTT CASQGVLSTEAFF
. TRBJ2-5 TRBV28 . TGTGCCAGCAGTTTATTATGGGGCCAAGAGACCCAGTACTTC CASSLLWGQETQYF
. TRBJ1-6 TRBV19 . TGTGCCACCCAGTCCCTGGGGGATTCACCCCTCCACTTT CATQSLGDSPLHF
. TRBJ2-7 TRBV15 . TGTGCCACCAGAGACACCAACTACGAGCAGTACTTC CATRDTNYEQYF
. TRBJ2-3 TRBV4-1 . TGCGCCAGCAGCCCCGTCCTCACAGATACGCAGTATTTT CASSPVLTDTQYF
. TRBJ2-5 TRBV24-1 once TGTGCCACCAGCCTCCAAGAGACCCAGTACTTC CATSLQETQYF
TRBD1 TRBJ1-1 TRBV5-1 once TGCGCCAGCAGCCTCACCGGGACAGGGAACACTGAAGCTTTCTTT CASSLTGTGNTEAFF
. TRBJ1-2 TRBV6-5 . TGTGCCAGCAGTTACTCGACATCAGCCTACTATGGCTACACCTTC CASSYSTSAYYGYTF
TRBD1 TRBJ1-2 TRBV29-1 . TGCAGCGCCCGACAGGGGGGCTTCTATGGCTACACCTTC CSARQGGFYGYTF
. TRBJ2-1 TRBV2 . TGTGCCAGTCTCCGTCAGCAGGGGTACAATGAGCAGTTCTTC CASLRQQGYNEQFF
TRBD2 TRBJ2-1 TRBV5-4 . TGTGCCAGCAGCGCACTAGCGGACGCCTACAATGAGCAGTTCTTC CASSALADAYNEQFF
TRBD2 TRBJ2-2 TRBV30 . TGTGCCTGGAGCAAATTTAGCGGGGGGGCCGGGGAGCTGTTTTTT CAWSKFSGGAGELFF
TRBD1 TRBJ1-4 TRBV4-1 . TGCGCCAGCAGCCCCGGCCCGGTGTACAGGGGAATCGTTGAAAAACTGTTTTTT CASSPGPVYRGIVEKLFF
. TRBJ1-6 TRBV27 . TGTGCCAGCAGTCCCCAGGATTATAATTCACCCCTCCACTTT CASSPQDYNSPLHF
. TRBJ1-5 TRBV19 . TGTGCCAGTAGTACTACAGGGTGGGGCAATCAGCCCCAGCATTTT CASSTTGWGNQPQHF
TRBD2 TRBJ2-2 TRBV4-1 . TGCGCCAGCAGCCAAGAACAAGCGGGGGTTCCCGGGGAGCTGTTTTTT CASSQEQAGVPGELFF
. TRBJ1-2 TRBV4-2 . TGTGCCAGCAGCCAAGTGTCCAGGCATGACTACACCTTC CASSQVSRHDYTF